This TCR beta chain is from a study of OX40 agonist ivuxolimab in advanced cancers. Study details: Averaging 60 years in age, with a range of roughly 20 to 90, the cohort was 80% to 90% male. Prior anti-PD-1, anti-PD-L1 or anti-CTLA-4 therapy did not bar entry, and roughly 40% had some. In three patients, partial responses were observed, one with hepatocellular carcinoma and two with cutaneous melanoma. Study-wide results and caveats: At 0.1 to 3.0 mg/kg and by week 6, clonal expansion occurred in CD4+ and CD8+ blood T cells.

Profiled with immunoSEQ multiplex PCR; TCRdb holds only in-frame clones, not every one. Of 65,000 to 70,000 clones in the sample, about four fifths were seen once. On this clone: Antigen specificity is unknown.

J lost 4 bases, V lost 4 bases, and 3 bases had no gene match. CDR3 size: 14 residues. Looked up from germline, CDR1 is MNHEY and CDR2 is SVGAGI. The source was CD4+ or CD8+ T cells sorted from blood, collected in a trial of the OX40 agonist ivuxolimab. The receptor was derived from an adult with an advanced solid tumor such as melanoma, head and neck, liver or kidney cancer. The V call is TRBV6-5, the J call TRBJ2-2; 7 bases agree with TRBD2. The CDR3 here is CASSWGGPTGELFF. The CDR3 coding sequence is TGTGCCAGCAGTTGGGGGGGTCCCACCGGGGAGCTGTTTTTT.